The rows below give T cell receptor beta chains drawn from one sample of a study of blood T cell repertoires in COVID-19. Here immunoSEQ multiplex PCR was the method, and the copy in TCRdb shows in-frame clones only, minus some. The sample has about 190,000 clones; about 80% are singletons. The sequenced sample was peripheral blood. All receptors derive from a woman in her sixties with COVID-19, enrolled during active disease. Both conserved end residues are part of each CDR3. D genes are given only for firm matches. Size is omitted from some rows. Given values are once, few, many or a class for expanded clones.

j_call cdr3_length d_call clone_size v_call cdr3_nt cdr3_aa
TRBJ1-3 15 NA NA TRBV7-9 TGTGCCAGCAGCTTAGTAGGGGAAGGTGGAAACACCATATATTTT CASSLVGEGGNTIYF
TRBJ2-5 14 TRBD2 NA TRBV2 TGTGCCAGCAGTGTACTAGCGGGACAAGAGACCCAGTACTTC CASSVLAGQETQYF
TRBJ2-7 15 TRBD1 NA TRBV28 TGTGCCAGCCCATCGGACAGGGCGAGAAGCTACGAGCAGTACTTC CASPSDRARSYEQYF
TRBJ2-7 14 TRBD1 NA TRBV6-5 TGTGCCAGCATCACGGACAGGGGTTCCTACGAGCAGTACTTC CASITDRGSYEQYF
TRBJ2-2 14 NA NA TRBV9 TGTGCCAGCAGCGTAGCCCGGAACACCGGGGAGCTGTTTTTT CASSVARNTGELFF
TRBJ2-4 16 TRBD2 NA TRBV7-9 TGTGCCAGCAGCTTATTCCTAGCGGGAGGGGGAAACATTCAGTACTTC CASSLFLAGGGNIQYF
TRBJ2-7 15 NA once TRBV30 TGTGCCTGGAGTGTAAGGGGTAGGGCCCTCTACGAGCAGTACTTC CAWSVRGRALYEQYF